The 4 T cell receptor beta chains below all came from one sample that was sequenced in a study of molecular identifiers for immune sequencing clone quantification. Using its own MiXCR run on the PCR reads, TCRdb lists one record per CDR3 protein. The table has 250,000 to 400,000 distinct CDR3 sequences, roughly a fifth seen once. Sequenced sample: naive CD8+ T cells from blood, with Jurkat cell RNA spiked in. The subset denotes: FACS-sorted CD8+CD4-CCR7+CD45RA+ naive T cells. These receptors all come from a human donor in good health. Some libraries in this study had Jurkat cell RNA spiked in.

This clonotype was detected ten times or more. The chain has TRBV6-2 or TRBV6-3 and TRBJ2-1; weak D call: TRBD1 (5 bases). The germline gives CDR1 MNHEY, CDR2 SVGEGT. Trimming stripped 2 bases from V and 8 bases from J, with 7 bases between. CDR3 size: 12 residues. CDR3 in DNA: TGTGCCAGCAGTTACACAGGTGATGAGCAGTTCTTC. This gives the protein CASSYTGDEQFF.

This clonotype was seen at least ten times. The chain uses TRBV25-1 and TRBJ2-7; a possible D gene is TRBD1 (6 bases). Germline CDR1 and CDR2: MGHDK and SYGVNS. V lost 1 base and J 4 bases, leaving 11 bases between the germline ends. The CDR3 is made up of 14 amino acids. This CDR3 reads CASSELARGYEQYF. Here the CDR3 DNA reads TGTGCCAGCAGTGAATTGGCCAGGGGTTACGAGCAGTACTTC.

This clonotype came up many times. The V and J genes are TRBV27 and TRBJ1-1, with TRBD1 as a possible D gene (5 bases). The CDR3 is made up of 15 amino acids. V lost 2 bases and J lost 2, with 12 bases in between. CDR1 and CDR2 (germline): MNHEY, SMNVEV (reference sequence). The CDR3 loop reads CASSLGGRLNTEAFF. The CDR3 nucleotides read TGTGCCAGCAGTTTAGGGGGTCGGCTTAACACTGAAGCTTTCTTT.

As DNA, the CDR3 is TGTGCCAGCAGCCTCGGGGCTAGCGGGAGGGCCGAAGAGACCCAGTACTTC. Its protein product is CASSLGASGRAEETQYF. This chain uses TRBV28 with TRBJ2-5; 12 bases align to TRBD2. The CDR3 spans 17 residues. The germline CDR1 and CDR2 sequences are MDHEN and SYDVKM. V lost 6 bases and J lost 3; bases outside the gene matches: 11.